This T cell receptor (beta chain) was captured in a study of blood T cell repertoires in COVID-19. The wider study: PBMCs, B-cell-depleted T cells, or T cells were the source of the cDNA or gDNA that made up the material.

With V trimmed by 0 bases and J by 4 bases, 5 bases remained unmatched. The germline V gene encodes CDR1 LGHNT and CDR2 FRNRAP. The CDR3 consists of 16 residues. This clone was found a few times. Here immunoSEQ multiplex PCR was the method, and the copy in TCRdb shows in-frame clones only, minus some. The sample contains about 160,000 clones, 85% of which appear only once. The origin of this receptor is a human donor with acute or convalescent COVID-19. The donor label of this sample is uncertain. V gene TRBV12-5 combines with J gene TRBJ2-2; 7 bases agree with TRBD1. The specimen was peripheral blood. Here the CDR3 reads CASGLVQGRRTGELFF. DNA for the CDR3: TGTGCTAGTGGTTTGGTACAGGGGCGCCGCACCGGGGAGCTGTTTTTT.